The 18 T cell receptor beta chains given below trace back to one sample, sequenced in a study of T-cell reconstitution after alpha-beta-depleted transplantation in children. Library preparation (for TCRbeta) was performed with unique molecular identifiers. TCRdb used MiXCR to reprocess the PCR reads, holding one entry per CDR3 protein. The data show roughly 200,000 distinct CDR3 sequences, approximately 15% seen once. Sequencing used PBMCs from the stem cell graft donor, obtained from the stem cell graft. All receptors derive from a human donor who donated a stem cell graft to a child with acute lymphoblastic leukemia.

This clonotype was seen at least ten times. The gene calls are TRBV5-6 and TRBJ1-2; 9 nucleotides line up with TRBD1. Trimming cost V 0 bases and J 6 bases; bases outside gene matches: 0. Germline loops: CDR1 SGHDT, CDR2 YYEEEE. This CDR3 comprises 13 residues. CDR3 sequence: CASSLDRGHGYTF. CDR3 nucleotide sequence: TGTGCCAGCAGCTTGGACAGGGGGCATGGCTACACCTTC.

This chain joins TRBV7-2 and TRBJ1-1, with TRBD1 matching 8 bases. Per germline, CDR1 SGHTA and CDR2 FQGNSA. The CDR3 runs to 13 residues. Losses at the gene ends were 5 bases for V and 8 bases for J; bases not matched to a gene: 7. The CDR3 protein is CASSPPGQEEAFF. For the CDR3, the DNA is TGTGCCAGCAGCCCACCGGGACAGGAAGAAGCTTTCTTT.

The sample holds many counts of this clonotype. The chain links TRBV5-1 to TRBJ2-7, with 7 positions matching TRBD2. Germline V lookup: CDR1 SGHRS, CDR2 YFSETQ. After removal of 2 bases from V and 2 bases from J, the junction contained 10 bases not matched to a gene. CDR3 length: 16 residues. The CDR3 reads CASSFLGGVRTYEQYF. In nucleotides, the CDR3 is TGCGCCAGCAGCTTCCTGGGGGGGGTCAGGACCTACGAGCAGTACTTC.

This clonotype was observed many times. This chain connects TRBV12-3 or TRBV12-4 to TRBJ2-3; D call uncertain. Trimming stripped 6 bases from V and 6 bases from J, with 10 bases between. CDR3 length equals 12 residues. CDR3 amino acids: CASSASVDTQYF. CDR3 nucleotide sequence: TGTGCCAGCAGCGCGAGCGTTGATACGCAGTATTTT.

The rearrangement links TRBV29-1 to TRBJ2-1; D is unclear. Trimming removed 6 bases from V and 5 bases from J, with 8 bases in between. The CDR3 is 11 residues long. Germline lookup yields CDR1 SQVTM and CDR2 ANQGSEA. This chain's CDR3 is CSVSPHNEQFF. CDR3 DNA sequence: TGCAGCGTCTCCCCCCACAATGAGCAGTTCTTC.

This clonotype was counted between two and nine times. The chain joins TRBV10-3 to TRBJ1-1; no firm D call. CDR1 is ENHRY and CDR2 is SYGVKD in the germline V gene. Trimming cost V 8 bases and J 1 base, with 8 bases left between them. The CDR3 loop spans 12 amino acids. The CDR3: CAIARENTEAFF. For the CDR3, the DNA is TGTGCCATCGCTCGGGAGAACACTGAAGCTTTCTTT.

This clonotype appeared many times. V is TRBV20-1 and J is TRBJ1-2; a weak D match, TRBD1 (6 bases). The V and J ends lost 6 bases and 4 bases respectively, with 18 bases between them. Germline CDR1 reads DFQATT; CDR2 reads SNEGSKA (reference sequence). This CDR3 region has 14 residues. As DNA, the CDR3 is TGCAGTGCCCCCGTCGAGGGGGGCATCTATGGCTACACCTTC. This sequence encodes CSAPVEGGIYGYTF.

Remarks on this clonotype: This sequence may be a read error, since a much larger clone differs from it by one base. This chain connects TRBV5-1 to TRBJ2-3; 9 nucleotides line up with TRBD2. This CDR3 spans 16 amino acids. Germline assignment: CDR1 SGHRS and CDR2 YFSETQ. V lost 4 bases and J lost 6; bases outside the gene matches: 12. The CDR3 region is CASSVFVAGARDTQYF. The CDR3 nucleotides read TGCGCCAGCAGCGTGTTCGTAGCGGGAGCAAGGGATACGCAGTATTTT. Full variable domain (missing parts from reference TRBV5-1 and TRBJ2-3): KAGVTQTPRYLIKTRGQQVTLSCSPISGHRSVSWYQQTPGQGLQFLFEYFSETQRNKGNFPGRFSGRQFSNSRSEMNVSTLELGDSALYLCASSVFVAGARDTQYFGPGTRLTVL.

The table lists this clonotype with many counts. This chain uses TRBV20-1 with TRBJ2-1, with D possibly matching TRBD1 (5 bases). CDR3 length: 11 residues. Trimming stripped 7 bases from V and 8 bases from J, with 12 bases between. The V gene's germline CDR1 is DFQATT and CDR2 SNEGSKA (reference sequence). For the CDR3, the DNA is TGCAGTGGAGCAGGGTTCGATGAGCAGTTCTTC. It yields the protein CSGAGFDEQFF.

This clonotype was seen at least ten times. The V gene is TRBV5-6, the J gene TRBJ1-1, with D unresolved. This CDR3 is 13 amino acids long. Trimming took 0 bases from V and 6 from J, leaving 9 bases between them. Germline assignment: CDR1 SGHDT and CDR2 YYEEEE. The CDR3 sequence: CASSLGGIAEAFF. The DNA for the CDR3 is TGTGCCAGCAGCTTGGGAGGGATCGCTGAAGCTTTCTTT.

This clonotype was counted many times. J is TRBJ2-1 and V is TRBV7-6, with D unclear. V was clipped by 1 base and J by 10 bases, with 11 bases between them. This CDR3 has 13 residues. CDR1 and CDR2 from the germline V gene are SGHVS and FNYEAQ. The CDR3 here is CASSLGPSFEQFF. As DNA, the CDR3 is TGTGCCAGCAGCTTAGGCCCCAGTTTCGAGCAGTTCTTC.

This clonotype appeared many times. V and J are TRBV20-1 and TRBJ2-7; tentatively, D is TRBD1 (5 bases). Trimming pared 6 bases from V and 0 bases from J, leaving 18 bases between. CDR3 size: 15 residues. Per germline, CDR1 DFQATT and CDR2 SNEGSKA (reference sequence). The CDR3 spells CSAAPPGRSSYEQYF. CDR3 nucleotide sequence: TGCAGTGCCGCCCCCCCAGGGCGCAGCTCCTACGAGCAGTACTTC.

This clonotype appeared many times. V usage is TRBV12-3 or TRBV12-4 and J usage is TRBJ2-7; 8 nucleotides match TRBD2. J lost 4 bases, V lost 2 bases, and 7 bases had no gene match. The CDR3 has 15 residues. The CDR3: CASSLPGTRGYEQYF. DNA of the CDR3: TGTGCCAGCAGTTTACCCGGGACTAGGGGATACGAGCAGTACTTC.

The CDR3 is CASSETANEQFF. The DNA for the CDR3 is TGTGCCAGCAGTGAGACGGCCAATGAGCAGTTCTTC. The rearrangement links TRBV2 to TRBJ2-1, with D unresolved. The V end was cut by 3 bases, the J end by 6 bases, with 6 bases between. CDR3 length: 12 amino acids. Germline-derived CDR1 and CDR2 are SNHLY and FYNNEI.

Many counts were recorded for this clonotype. The rearrangement joins TRBV20-1 to TRBJ1-2; 7 bases fit TRBD1. The ends lost 6 bases at V and 8 bases at J; junction bases unmatched: 24. The V gene's germline CDR1 is DFQATT and CDR2 SNEGSKA (reference sequence). The CDR3 sequence is 17 residues long. For the CDR3, the DNA is TGCAGTGCCGACCATTTTCGGGACAGCAGGGAGGGTCGCGGCTACACCTTC. It codes for CSADHFRDSREGRGYTF.

This clonotype was seen many times. This chain links TRBV5-1 with TRBJ2-2; possibly TRBD1 for D (5 bases). Per the germline V gene, CDR1 is SGHRS and CDR2 is YFSETQ. The CDR3 is 13 residues long. V was trimmed by 6 bases and J by 3 bases, leaving 9 bases between them. The CDR3 sequence is CASTKGDTGELFF. The CDR3 bases are TGCGCCAGCACCAAAGGGGACACCGGGGAGCTGTTTTTT.

This clonotype occurred many times. V usage is TRBV20-1 and J usage is TRBJ2-3; 12 positions agree with TRBD2. The CDR3 runs to 17 residues. Trimming removed 3 bases from V and 5 bases from J; junction bases left unmatched: 12. The germline CDR1 and CDR2 sequences are DFQATT and SNEGSKA (reference sequence). The CDR3 protein is CSASLPSGRAGQDTQYF. The CDR3 nucleotides read TGCAGTGCTAGCCTTCCTAGCGGGAGGGCCGGGCAAGATACGCAGTATTTT.

In this sample, this clonotype turned up many times. V gene TRBV12-3 or TRBV12-4 combines with J gene TRBJ2-3; D tentatively reads TRBD1 or TRBD2 (5 bases each). V gave up 7 bases and J gave up 1 base, with 18 bases separating them. The CDR3 runs 16 residues. CDR3: CASTMLGDRGTDTQYF. The CDR3 DNA reads TGTGCCAGCACCATGCTGGGGGACCGGGGCACAGATACGCAGTATTTT.